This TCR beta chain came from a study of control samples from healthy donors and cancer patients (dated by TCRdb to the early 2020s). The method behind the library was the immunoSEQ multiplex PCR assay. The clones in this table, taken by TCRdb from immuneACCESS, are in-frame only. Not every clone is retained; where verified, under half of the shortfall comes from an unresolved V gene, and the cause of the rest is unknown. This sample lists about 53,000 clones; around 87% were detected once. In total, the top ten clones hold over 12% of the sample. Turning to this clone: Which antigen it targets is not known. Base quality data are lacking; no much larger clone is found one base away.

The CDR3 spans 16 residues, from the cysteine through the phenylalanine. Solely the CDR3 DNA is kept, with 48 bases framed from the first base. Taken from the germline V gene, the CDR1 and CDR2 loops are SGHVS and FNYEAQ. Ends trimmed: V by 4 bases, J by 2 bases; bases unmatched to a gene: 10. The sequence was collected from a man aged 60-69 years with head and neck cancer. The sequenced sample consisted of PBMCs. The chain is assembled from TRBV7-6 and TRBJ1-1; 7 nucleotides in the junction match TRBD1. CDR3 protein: CASSSLKGQPNTEAFF. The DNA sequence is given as TGTGCCAGCAGCTCATTGAAGGGACAGCCAAACACTGAAGCTTTCTTT. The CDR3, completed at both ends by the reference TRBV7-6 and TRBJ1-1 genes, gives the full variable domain GAGVSQSPRYKVTKRGQDVALRCDPISGHVSLYWYRQALGQGPEFLTYFNYEAQQDKSGLPNDRFSAERPEGSISTLTIQRTEQRDSAMYRCASSSLKGQPNTEAFFGQGTRLTVV.